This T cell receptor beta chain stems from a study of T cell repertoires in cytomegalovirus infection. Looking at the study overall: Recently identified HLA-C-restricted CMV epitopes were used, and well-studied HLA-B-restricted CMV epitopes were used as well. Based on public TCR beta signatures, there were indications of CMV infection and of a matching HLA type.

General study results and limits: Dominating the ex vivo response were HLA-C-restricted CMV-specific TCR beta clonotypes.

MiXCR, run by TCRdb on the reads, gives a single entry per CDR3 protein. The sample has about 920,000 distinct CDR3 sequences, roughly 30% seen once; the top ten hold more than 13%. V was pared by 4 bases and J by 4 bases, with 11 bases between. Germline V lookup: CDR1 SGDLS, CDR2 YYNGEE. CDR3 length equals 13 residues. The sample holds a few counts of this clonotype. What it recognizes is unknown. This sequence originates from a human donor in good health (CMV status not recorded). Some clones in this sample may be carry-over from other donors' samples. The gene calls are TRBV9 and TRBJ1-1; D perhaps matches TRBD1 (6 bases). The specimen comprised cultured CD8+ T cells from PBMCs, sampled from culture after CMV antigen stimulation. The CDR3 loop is CASSTPGVTEAFF. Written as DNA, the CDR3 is TGTGCCAGCAGCACCCCAGGGGTCACTGAAGCTTTCTTT.